This is a list of T cell receptor beta chains from one sample in a study of T cell repertoires in cytomegalovirus infection. Antigen specificity for these receptors is unknown. TCRdb re-analysed the reads in MiXCR, keeping a single row per CDR3 protein. The table has about 900,000 distinct CDR3 sequences, approximately 33% seen once; the top ten hold 10% to 15%. The specimen was cultured CD8+ T cells from PBMCs, collected from culture after CMV antigen stimulation. The receptors stem from a human donor in good health (CMV status not recorded). Some clones in this sample may be carry-over from other donors' samples. Each CDR3 is given with its conserved first and last residue. The D gene is left open where the match is weak. Some rows mark clone size as missing; the rest say once, few, many or name a class of expanded clone.

clone size: -; D gene: -; V gene: TRBV11-2; J gene: TRBJ1-2; CDR3 protein: CASSLGGDLVYNYGYTF; CDR3 DNA: TGTGCCAGCAGCTTAGGTGGGGACCTCGTTTACAACTATGGCTACACCTTC
clone size: -; D gene: -; V gene: TRBV9; J gene: TRBJ1-1; CDR3 protein: CASSVGRLTEAFF; CDR3 DNA: TGTGCCAGCAGCGTGGGGAGACTCACTGAAGCTTTCTTT
clone size: -; D gene: -; V gene: TRBV5-6; J gene: TRBJ1-4; CDR3 protein: CASSPQGKGLFF; CDR3 DNA: TGTGCCAGCAGCCCACAGGGCAAGGGACTGTTTTTT
clone size: few; D gene: TRBD2; V gene: TRBV7-2; J gene: TRBJ2-4; CDR3 protein: CASSPSSGTSGGANQYF; CDR3 DNA: TGTGCCAGCAGCCCCAGTTCGGGGACTAGCGGGGGGGCTAATCAGTACTTC
clone size: many; D gene: TRBD1; V gene: TRBV7-9; J gene: TRBJ1-1; CDR3 protein: CASSSGGANTEAFF; CDR3 DNA: TGTGCCAGCAGCTCAGGGGGAGCGAACACTGAAGCTTTCTTT
clone size: -; D gene: TRBD1; V gene: TRBV28; J gene: TRBJ1-1; CDR3 protein: CASGRTGASTEAFF; CDR3 DNA: TGTGCCAGCGGAAGGACAGGGGCGAGCACTGAAGCTTTCTTT
clone size: -; D gene: -; V gene: TRBV28; J gene: TRBJ2-5; CDR3 protein: CASSPRGDETQYF; CDR3 DNA: TGTGCCAGCAGTCCGAGGGGGGATGAGACCCAGTACTTC
clone size: many; D gene: -; V gene: TRBV7-6; J gene: TRBJ2-4; CDR3 protein: CASSLEGGDIQYF; CDR3 DNA: TGTGCCAGCAGCTTAGAAGGGGGTGACATTCAGTACTTC
clone size: -; D gene: TRBD2; V gene: TRBV6-5; J gene: TRBJ2-2; CDR3 protein: CASSSSGGASYTGELFF; CDR3 DNA: TGTGCCAGCAGTTCTAGCGGGGGGGCTTCCTACACCGGGGAGCTGTTTTTT
clone size: many; D gene: -; V gene: TRBV7-2; J gene: TRBJ2-3; CDR3 protein: CATEGLGGADTQYF; CDR3 DNA: TGTGCCACCGAGGGACTTGGAGGTGCAGATACGCAGTATTTT
clone size: -; D gene: -; V gene: TRBV27; J gene: TRBJ2-1; CDR3 protein: CASSEGPDVGQFF; CDR3 DNA: TGTGCCAGCAGTGAGGGACCCGATGTAGGGCAGTTCTTC
clone size: -; D gene: -; V gene: TRBV14; J gene: TRBJ1-2; CDR3 protein: CASSQAHYLSNYGYTF; CDR3 DNA: TGTGCCAGCAGCCAAGCGCACTATCTTTCTAACTATGGCTACACCTTC
clone size: -; D gene: -; V gene: TRBV6-2/TRBV6-3; J gene: TRBJ2-5; CDR3 protein: CASSSGGLQETQYF; CDR3 DNA: TGTGCCAGCAGTTCAGGAGGGCTCCAAGAGACCCAGTACTTC
clone size: -; D gene: -; V gene: TRBV6-1; J gene: TRBJ2-1; CDR3 protein: CASSDTGSSYNEQFF; CDR3 DNA: TGTGCCAGCAGTGACACAGGGAGCTCCTACAATGAGCAGTTCTTC
clone size: few; D gene: TRBD1; V gene: TRBV4-1; J gene: TRBJ2-1; CDR3 protein: CASSQGPGQGKDEQFF; CDR3 DNA: TGCGCCAGCAGCCAAGGCCCGGGACAGGGGAAGGATGAGCAGTTCTTC
clone size: many; D gene: TRBD2; V gene: TRBV7-8; J gene: TRBJ2-1; CDR3 protein: CASSSLAGVNEQFF; CDR3 DNA: TGTGCCAGCAGCTCCCTAGCGGGGGTTAATGAGCAGTTCTTC
clone size: -; D gene: -; V gene: TRBV7-3; J gene: TRBJ1-1; CDR3 protein: CASSLAYGAEAFF; CDR3 DNA: TGTGCCAGCAGCTTAGCTTATGGGGCTGAAGCTTTCTTT
clone size: few; D gene: -; V gene: TRBV3-1; J gene: TRBJ1-1; CDR3 protein: CASSQAGEGTEAFF; CDR3 DNA: TGTGCCAGCAGCCAAGCAGGGGAGGGCACTGAAGCTTTCTTT
clone size: few; D gene: TRBD2; V gene: TRBV7-9; J gene: TRBJ2-2; CDR3 protein: CASSLAPSGDTGELFF; CDR3 DNA: TGTGCCAGCAGCTTAGCTCCTAGCGGGGACACCGGGGAGCTGTTTTTT
clone size: -; D gene: TRBD2; V gene: TRBV24-1; J gene: TRBJ2-3; CDR3 protein: CATSDITSGGLTDTQYF; CDR3 DNA: TGTGCCACCAGTGATATCACTAGCGGGGGGTTGACAGATACGCAGTATTTT
clone size: -; D gene: -; V gene: TRBV7-9; J gene: TRBJ1-2; CDR3 protein: CASSLDPDSGHYGYTF; CDR3 DNA: TGTGCCAGCAGCTTAGACCCGGACAGTGGCCACTATGGCTACACCTTC
clone size: -; D gene: TRBD1; V gene: TRBV6-8; J gene: TRBJ1-6; CDR3 protein: CASSTGQGALPLHF; CDR3 DNA: TGTGCCAGCAGTACGGGACAGGGGGCCCTCCCCCTCCACTTT
clone size: -; D gene: -; V gene: TRBV4-3; J gene: TRBJ2-6; CDR3 protein: CASSQEGSSSGANVLTF; CDR3 DNA: TGCGCCAGCAGCCAAGAAGGGAGTAGCTCTGGGGCCAACGTCCTGACTTTC